This T cell receptor beta chain was retrieved from a study of PD-1 blockade in mismatch repair-deficient tumors. Data came from immunoSEQ multiplex PCR; TCRdb stores just in-frame clones and leaves some out. The sample yields about 16,000 clones, around 82% seen once. Germline V lookup: CDR1 LGHNA, CDR2 YNFKEQ. J lost 7 bases, V lost 6 bases, and 13 bases had no gene match. The CDR3 length is 15 residues. The material was PBMCs, obtained before pembrolizumab treatment. This chain links TRBV4-2 with TRBJ2-7; 9 nucleotides agree with TRBD1. This TCR was recovered from an adult with mismatch repair-deficient cancer. CDR3 DNA: TGTGCCAGCAGTCAACGGGACAGGGAAAGCGGGGAGCAGTACTTC. Translation: CASSQRDRESGEQYF.